This T cell receptor beta chain was identified in a study of T cells after yellow fever vaccination. In this sample, this clonotype turned up many times. One entry per CDR3 protein, called by TCRdb with MiXCR from the 5' RACE reads. The sample has more than 20,000 distinct CDR3 sequences; less than 5.5% are singletons. Sample: PBMCs, either bulk or a sorted T-cell subset (CD4+, CD8+, memory, or dextramer-sorted; not recorded which), taken roughly 47 days after the first yellow fever vaccination. The clonotype comes from a man younger than 30 who received the YFV17D yellow fever vaccine.

The CDR3 sequence is CASSIAGQGKAFF. The CDR3 DNA follows: TGTGCCAGTAGTATAGCCGGACAGGGAAAAGCTTTCTTT. The chain recombines TRBV19 with TRBJ1-1; 8 bases are shared with TRBD1. V was pared by 1 base and J by 9 bases, with 4 bases of the junction left unmatched. Germline CDR1 and CDR2: LNHDA and SQIVND (reference sequence). The CDR3 runs 13 residues. Filled out from reference TRBV19 and TRBJ1-1, the complete variable domain reads DGGITQSPKYLFRKEGQNVTLSCEQNLNHDAMYWYRQDPGQGLRLIYYSQIVNDFQKGDIAEGYSVSREKKESFPLTVTSAQKNPTAFYLCASSIAGQGKAFFGQGTRLTVV.